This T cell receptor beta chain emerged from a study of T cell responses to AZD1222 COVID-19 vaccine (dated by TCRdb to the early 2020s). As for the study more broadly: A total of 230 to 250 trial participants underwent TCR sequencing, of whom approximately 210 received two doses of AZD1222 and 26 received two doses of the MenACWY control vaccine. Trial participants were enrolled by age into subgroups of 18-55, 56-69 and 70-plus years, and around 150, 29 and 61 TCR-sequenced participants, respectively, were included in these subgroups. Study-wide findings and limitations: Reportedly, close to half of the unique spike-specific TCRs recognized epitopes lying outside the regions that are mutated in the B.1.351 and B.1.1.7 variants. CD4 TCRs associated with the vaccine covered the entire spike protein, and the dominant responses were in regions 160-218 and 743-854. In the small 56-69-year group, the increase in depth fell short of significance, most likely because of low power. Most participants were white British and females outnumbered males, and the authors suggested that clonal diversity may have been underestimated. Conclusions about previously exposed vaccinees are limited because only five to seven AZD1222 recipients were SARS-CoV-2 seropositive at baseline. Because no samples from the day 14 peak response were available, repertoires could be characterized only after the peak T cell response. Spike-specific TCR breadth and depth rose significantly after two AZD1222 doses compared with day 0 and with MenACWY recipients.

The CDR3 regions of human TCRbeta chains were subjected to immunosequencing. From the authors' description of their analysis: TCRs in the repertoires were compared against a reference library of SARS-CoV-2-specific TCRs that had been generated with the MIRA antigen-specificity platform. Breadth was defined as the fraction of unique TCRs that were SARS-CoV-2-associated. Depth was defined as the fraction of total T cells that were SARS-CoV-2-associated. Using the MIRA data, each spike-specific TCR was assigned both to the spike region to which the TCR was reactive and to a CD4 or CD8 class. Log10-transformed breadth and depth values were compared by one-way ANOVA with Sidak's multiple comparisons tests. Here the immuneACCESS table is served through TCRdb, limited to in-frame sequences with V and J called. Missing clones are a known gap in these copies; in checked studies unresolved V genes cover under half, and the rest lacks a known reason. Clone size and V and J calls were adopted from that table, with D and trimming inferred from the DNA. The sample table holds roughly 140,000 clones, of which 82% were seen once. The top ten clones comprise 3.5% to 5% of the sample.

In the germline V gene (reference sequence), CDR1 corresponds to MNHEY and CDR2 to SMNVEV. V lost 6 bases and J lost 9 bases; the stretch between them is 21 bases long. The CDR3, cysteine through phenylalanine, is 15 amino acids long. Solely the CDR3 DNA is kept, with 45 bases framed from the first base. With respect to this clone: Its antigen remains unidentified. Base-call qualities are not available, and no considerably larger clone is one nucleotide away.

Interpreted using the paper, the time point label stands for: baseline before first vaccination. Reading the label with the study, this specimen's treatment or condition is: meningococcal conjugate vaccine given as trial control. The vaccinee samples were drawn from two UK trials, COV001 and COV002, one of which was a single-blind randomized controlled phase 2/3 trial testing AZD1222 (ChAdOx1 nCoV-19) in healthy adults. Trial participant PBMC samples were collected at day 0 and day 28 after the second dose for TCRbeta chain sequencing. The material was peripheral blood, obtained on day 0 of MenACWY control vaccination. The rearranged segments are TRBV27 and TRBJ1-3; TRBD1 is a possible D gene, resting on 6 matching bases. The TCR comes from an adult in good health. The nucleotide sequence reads TGTGCCAGCAGCAATCGATTAAGTGGCAGGGGCACCATATATTTT. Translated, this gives CASSNRLSGRGTIYF.